Listed below are T cell receptor beta chains from one sample, sequenced in a study of T cells after yellow fever vaccination. Each CDR3 protein is one row after TCRdb ran MiXCR on the 5' RACE reads. The sample yields about 220,000 distinct CDR3 sequences, roughly 6.8% seen once. The specimen was CD4+ T cells sorted from PBMCs, collected on the day of the yellow fever booster vaccination. All receptors derive from a man aged 25-45 years who received the YFV17D yellow fever vaccine. Each CDR3 is given with its conserved first and last residue. The D gene is left open where the match is weak. Size is stated for part of the rows, as once, few or many counts, or as a class when the clone is expanded.

J: TRBJ2-2; D: NA; V: TRBV7-2; size: NA; CDR3: CASSRAQHTGELFF; DNA: TGTGCCAGCAGCCGGGCCCAACACACCGGGGAGCTGTTTTTT
J: TRBJ1-1; D: NA; V: TRBV5-4; size: many; CDR3: CASRHQGSEAFF; DNA: TGTGCCAGCAGGCACCAGGGGTCGGAAGCTTTCTTT
J: TRBJ2-3; D: NA; V: TRBV20-1; size: NA; CDR3: CSARSRTRLSTDTQYF; DNA: TGCAGTGCTAGAAGTCGGACTCGACTCAGCACAGATACGCAGTATTTT
J: TRBJ1-1; D: TRBD1; V: TRBV12-5; size: NA; CDR3: CASYRGHNTNTEAFF; DNA: TGTGCTAGTTACAGGGGCCATAACACGAACACTGAAGCTTTCTTT
J: TRBJ2-7; D: NA; V: TRBV12-3/TRBV12-4; size: many; CDR3: CASRGERYEQYF; DNA: TGTGCCAGCAGGGGCGAGAGGTACGAGCAGTACTTC
J: TRBJ2-7; D: NA; V: TRBV20-1; size: NA; CDR3: CSARSAGDEQYF; DNA: TGCAGTGCTAGATCAGCAGGGGACGAGCAGTACTTC
J: TRBJ2-1; D: TRBD2; V: TRBV11-2; size: NA; CDR3: CASSPRLAARGNEQFF; DNA: TGTGCCAGCAGCCCCAGGCTAGCGGCGAGAGGGAATGAGCAGTTCTTC
J: TRBJ2-2; D: NA; V: TRBV4-3; size: few; CDR3: CASSQTGFISGTGELFF; DNA: TGCGCCAGCAGCCAAACAGGGTTTATTTCTGGTACCGGGGAGCTGTTTTTT
J: TRBJ1-5; D: NA; V: TRBV23-1; size: few; CDR3: CASSQAKVGNQPQHF; DNA: TGCGCCAGCAGTCAGGCGAAAGTAGGCAATCAGCCCCAGCATTTT
J: TRBJ2-3; D: TRBD1; V: TRBV7-2; size: many; CDR3: CASSLAGTGTQYF; DNA: TGTGCCAGCAGCTTAGCTGGGACAGGGACGCAGTATTTT
J: TRBJ2-6; D: NA; V: TRBV9; size: NA; CDR3: CASSVGTNGANVLTF; DNA: TGTGCCAGCAGCGTAGGGACGAATGGGGCCAACGTCCTGACTTTC
J: TRBJ2-5; D: NA; V: TRBV15; size: NA; CDR3: CATSRARVRETQYF; DNA: TGTGCCACCAGCAGAGCGAGGGTGAGGGAGACCCAGTACTTC
J: TRBJ2-5; D: NA; V: TRBV28; size: few; CDR3: CASRTINQETQYF; DNA: TGTGCCAGCAGAACCATTAACCAAGAGACCCAGTACTTC
J: TRBJ1-5; D: TRBD1; V: TRBV6-1; size: NA; CDR3: CASSVSQGALVQPLHF; DNA: TGTGCCAGCAGTGTCTCACAGGGGGCGCTTGTTCAGCCCCTGCATTTT
J: TRBJ2-3; D: NA; V: TRBV12-3/TRBV12-4; size: many; CDR3: CASSSGDTQYF; DNA: TGTGCCAGCAGCTCGGGAGATACGCAGTATTTT
J: TRBJ2-2; D: NA; V: TRBV5-6; size: NA; CDR3: CASSLISGKATGELFF; DNA: TGTGCCAGCAGCTTGATATCCGGGAAGGCCACCGGGGAGCTGTTTTTT
J: TRBJ1-1; D: TRBD1; V: TRBV5-1; size: NA; CDR3: CASSWGTGNTEAFF; DNA: TGCGCCAGCAGCTGGGGGACAGGGAACACTGAAGCTTTCTTT
J: TRBJ1-5; D: NA; V: TRBV20-1; size: NA; CDR3: CSANVGGRGNQPQHF; DNA: TGCAGTGCTAACGTCGGGGGCCGCGGCAATCAGCCCCAGCATTTT